The 9 T cell receptor beta chains listed next were all sequenced from one sample in a study of T cell responses to AZD1222 COVID-19 vaccine. TCRdb keeps only in-frame clones here, not all; method: immunoSEQ multiplex PCR. The repertoire includes around 84,000 clones, approximately 91% of them detected once, and under 7% sits in the top ten. Sequenced here: peripheral blood, sampled on day 0 of AZD1222 vaccination. The receptors stem from an adult in good health.

V and J are TRBV29-1 and TRBJ1-1; 7 nucleotides line up with TRBD1. Per the germline V gene, CDR1 is SQVTM and CDR2 is ANQGSEA. The trim removed 7 bases at V and 0 bases at J, leaving 2 bases unmatched. The CDR3 consists of 12 residues. In DNA form, the CDR3 reads TGCAGCGCGACAGGGCTGAACACTGAAGCTTTCTTT. As protein: CSATGLNTEAFF.

The V and J genes are TRBV7-9 and TRBJ2-3, with D unclear. CDR1 SEHNR and CDR2 FQNEAQ come from the germline V gene (reference sequence). The CDR3 is 13 residues long. Trimming shortened V by 6 bases and J by 3 bases, and 10 bases separated the two germline ends. CDR3 amino acids: CASRRAATDTQYF. The CDR3 DNA follows: TGTGCCAGCAGGCGTGCTGCAACAGATACGCAGTATTTT.

CDR3 region: CASTMRDSSYNSPLHF. The CDR3 DNA follows: TGTGCCAGCACCATGAGGGACAGCTCCTATAATTCACCCCTCCACTTT. The V and J genes are TRBV6-6 and TRBJ1-6; 7 bases are a match to TRBD1. The germline gives CDR1 MNHNY, CDR2 SVGAGI (reference sequence). This CDR3 contains 16 residues. J was trimmed by 0 bases and V by 7 bases; bases with no gene match: 6.

The V and J genes are TRBV7-2 and TRBJ2-2; perhaps TRBD2 as D (6 bases). V was clipped by 6 bases and J by 2 bases, with 16 bases between them. The CDR3 has 16 residues. Germline values: CDR1 SGHTA, CDR2 FQGNSA. The CDR3 DNA reads TGTGCCAGCAGTGGGAGGAGCGGGTTCAACACCGGGGAGCTGTTTTTT. Its protein is CASSGRSGFNTGELFF.

The CDR3 here is CASSQEVRRGTEAFF. The CDR3 DNA reads TGTGCCAGCAGCCAAGAGGTCAGGAGGGGGACTGAAGCTTTCTTT. This sequence joins TRBV14 and TRBJ1-1, with D possibly being TRBD1 (6 bases). The CDR3 has 15 amino acids. Germline V gene sequence: CDR1 SGHDN, CDR2 FVKESK. Trimming cost V 0 bases and J 5 bases, with 13 bases left between them.

This clone was detected once. The chain couples TRBV5-4 to TRBJ2-7; no clear D. V was clipped by 0 bases and J by 6 bases, with 10 bases between them. The CDR3 is made up of 13 amino acids. The germline V gene has CDR1 SGHNT and CDR2 YYREEE (reference sequence). CDR3 DNA: TGTGCCAGCAGCTTGGTCCCGGATCGCGAGCAGTACTTC. Translating it yields CASSLVPDREQYF.

This chain links TRBV28 with TRBJ2-1; 10 bases align to TRBD2. Looked up from germline, CDR1 is MDHEN and CDR2 is SYDVKM. V lost 6 bases to trimming and J lost 9 bases; unmatched junction nucleotides: 11. This CDR3 comprises 15 residues. CDR3: CASSTSGTSVGEQFF. CDR3 bases: TGTGCCAGCAGCACTTCCGGGACTAGCGTTGGTGAGCAGTTCTTC.

This clone is a singleton in its sample. V and J are TRBV12-5 and TRBJ2-5; the D gene could be TRBD1 or TRBD2 (7 bases each). Germline CDR1 LGHNT, CDR2 FRNRAP. V lost 2 bases and J 4 bases, leaving 17 bases between the germline ends. The CDR3 is 16 residues long. The CDR3 nucleotides are TGTGCTAGTGGTTTGCACCGGACAGGCGGGGGAGAGACCCAGTACTTC. Translating it yields CASGLHRTGGGETQYF.

The chain has TRBV6-5 and TRBJ1-1, with a tentative D call TRBD1 (5 bases). This CDR3 spans 12 amino acids. V shed 6 bases and J shed 10 bases, with 15 bases lying between them. From germline, CDR1 is MNHEY and CDR2 SVGAGI. CDR3 sequence: CASSHPEGRAFF. In nucleotides, the CDR3 is TGTGCCAGCAGCCACCCAGAGGGGAGAGCTTTCTTT.